The 26 T cell receptor beta chains below all came from one sample that was sequenced in a study of blood T cell repertoires in COVID-19. Measured with immunoSEQ multiplex PCR; TCRdb has only the in-frame clones, and not every one. The table records approximately 250,000 clones, approximately 90% of them present only once. The sequenced material came from PBMCs or T cells enriched from blood (not recorded which). These receptors were obtained from a man aged 40-55 years who had been exposed to COVID-19.

The chain uses TRBV6-2 or TRBV6-3 and TRBJ2-1; 8 bases line up with TRBD2. The CDR3 covers 15 residues. Germline V CDR1 and CDR2: MNHEY, SVGEGT. J lost 3 bases, V lost 5 bases, and 6 bases had no gene match. The CDR3: CASSPSGSSYNEQFF. The CDR3 DNA reads TGTGCCAGCAGTCCCAGCGGGAGTAGCTACAATGAGCAGTTCTTC.

CDR3 sequence: CASSFATTTNEKLFF. The CDR3 DNA sequence: TGCGCCAGCAGCTTCGCGACTACAACTAATGAAAAACTGTTTTTT. V and J are TRBV5-1 and TRBJ1-4; D not certain. This CDR3 region has 15 residues. The V gene's germline CDR1 is SGHRS and CDR2 YFSETQ. Trimming removed 2 bases at V and 0 bases at J, with 8 bases between.

The chain couples TRBV3-1 (or the pseudogene TRBV3-2) to TRBJ2-2, with TRBD2 matching 9 bases. Trimming removed 4 bases from V and 2 bases from J; junction bases left unmatched: 5. The CDR3 runs 16 residues. Per germline, CDR1 LGHDT and CDR2 YNNKEL (reference sequence). The CDR3: CASSPRLAANTGELFF. The CDR3 DNA is TGTGCCAGCAGCCCCCGACTAGCGGCAAACACCGGGGAGCTGTTTTTT.

The CDR3 loop reads CASRAGDQPQHF. CDR3 nucleotide sequence: TGTGCCAGCAGGGCAGGCGATCAGCCCCAGCATTTT. The chain is built from TRBV28 and TRBJ1-5; D not certain. Per germline, CDR1 MDHEN and CDR2 SYDVKM. The CDR3 loop spans 12 amino acids. V lost 6 bases to trimming and J lost 5 bases, with 8 bases between them.

This clone was detected a few times. The CDR3 is CASGTGVNTEAFF. DNA for the CDR3: TGTGCCAGCGGGACAGGGGTTAACACTGAAGCTTTCTTT. This chain links TRBV28 with TRBJ1-1, with 10 bases identical to TRBD1. The CDR3 length is 13 residues. The junction had 2 bases not matched to a gene; V was cut back by 8 bases and J by 2 bases. The V gene's germline CDR1 is MDHEN and CDR2 SYDVKM.

The chain employs TRBV9 and TRBJ2-1; 8 bases align to TRBD2. Trimming cost V 0 bases and J 8 bases; bases outside gene matches: 7. This CDR3 contains 15 residues. Germline V gene sequence: CDR1 SGDLS, CDR2 YYNGEE. Written as DNA, the CDR3 is TGTGCCAGCAGCGTAGCCGGGACTAGTACCCATGAGCAGTTCTTC. This encodes CASSVAGTSTHEQFF.

This clone came up once. In DNA, the CDR3 is TGTGCCAGCAGCCCACAACAGATACCGTCCAGTATTGGTCAGTACTTC. This codes for CASSPQQIPSSIGQYF. J is TRBJ2-5 and V is TRBV9; D is undetermined. The ends were cut back, 4 bases at V and 11 bases at J, with 27 bases in the middle. This CDR3 spans 16 amino acids. Germline V gives CDR1 SGDLS, CDR2 YYNGEE.

This clone has more than one count but fewer than ten. The chain has TRBV5-1 and TRBJ1-6; D is ambiguous. CDR1 is SGHRS and CDR2 is YFSETQ in the germline V gene. V lost 2 bases, J lost 9 bases, and 12 bases lay in between. This CDR3 is 14 amino acids long. CDR3 sequence: CASSFDSTGSPLHF. CDR3 nucleotides: TGCGCCAGCAGCTTCGACTCGACTGGTTCACCCCTCCACTTT. Supplemented by reference TRBV5-1 and TRBJ1-6, the full variable domain reads KAGVTQTPRYLIKTRGQQVTLSCSPISGHRSVSWYQQTPGQGLQFLFEYFSETQRNKGNFPGRFSGRQFSNSRSEMNVSTLELGDSALYLCASSFDSTGSPLHFGNGTRLTVT.

The V call is TRBV7-2, the J call TRBJ2-7, with 8 nucleotides matching TRBD1. There are 14 residues in the CDR3. Looked up from germline, CDR1 is SGHTA and CDR2 is FQGNSA. Trimming took 8 bases from V and 6 from J; bases not matched to a gene: 12. In nucleotides, the CDR3 is TGTGCCAGCGCGCCGACAGGGGCAATCGGCGAGCAGTACTTC. Its protein is CASAPTGAIGEQYF. The full variable domain, with the rest looked up from reference TRBV7-2 and TRBJ2-7, is GAGVSQSPSNKVTEKGKDVELRCDPISGHTALYWYRQSLGQGLEFLIYFQGNSAPDKSGLPSDRFSAERTGGSVSTLTIQRTQQEDSAVYLCASAPTGAIGEQYFGPGTRLTVT.

The chain links TRBV6-4 to TRBJ2-3; 8 positions match TRBD2. CDR1 MRHNA and CDR2 SNTAGT come from the germline V gene. V was pared by 4 bases and J by 5 bases, with 2 bases of the junction left unmatched. The CDR3 extends over 13 amino acids. The CDR3 region is CASSALAGDTQYF. The CDR3 region has the DNA TGTGCCAGCAGTGCGCTAGCGGGAGATACGCAGTATTTT.

This sequence joins TRBV9 and TRBJ2-1, with 7 bases identical to TRBD2. The V segment lost 2 bases and the J segment 10 bases; nucleotides outside the gene matches: 12. This CDR3 comprises 15 residues. Germline loops: CDR1 SGDLS, CDR2 YYNGEE. CDR3 loop: CASSVGSGPLGEQFF. The CDR3 DNA is TGTGCCAGCAGCGTGGGTAGCGGGCCTTTGGGAGAGCAGTTCTTC.

The chain links TRBV4-2 to TRBJ2-3; 10 bases are a match to TRBD2. CDR1 LGHNA and CDR2 YNFKEQ come from the germline V gene. The V and J ends lost 3 bases and 3 bases, in that order; junction bases with no gene match: 9. The CDR3 covers 17 residues. The CDR3 nucleotides read TGTGCCAGCAGCCAGTCCCTAGCGGGAGAACTAACAGATACGCAGTATTTT. Translating gives CASSQSLAGELTDTQYF.

The CDR3 loop is CASSPRRDRNTEAFF. The DNA for the CDR3 is TGTGCCAGTAGTCCCCGCCGGGACAGAAACACTGAAGCTTTCTTT. This rearrangement joins TRBV19 to TRBJ1-1; 7 bases agree with TRBD1. V dropped 5 bases and J dropped 2; count of bases not matched to a gene: 8. The CDR3 covers 15 residues. From germline, CDR1 is LNHDA and CDR2 SQIVND (reference sequence).

The rearrangement links TRBV6-5 to TRBJ1-1; D is uncertain. From germline, CDR1 is MNHEY and CDR2 SVGAGI. V was trimmed by 6 bases and J by 1 base, leaving 3 bases between them. The CDR3 contains 11 residues. The CDR3: CASSRNTEAFF. CDR3 in DNA: TGTGCCAGCAGCCGGAACACTGAAGCTTTCTTT.

The rearrangement uses TRBV29-1 and TRBJ2-3; tentatively, D is TRBD1 (5 bases). Germline CDR1 SQVTM, CDR2 ANQGSEA. Between the trimmed V and J ends, which lost 7 bases and 6 bases, there was a span of 17 bases. This CDR3 spans 13 amino acids. The CDR3 bases are TGCAGCGCACAGGTCTACCCCTCTGATACGCAGTATTTT. This codes for CSAQVYPSDTQYF.

The chain links TRBV13 to TRBJ2-1; possibly TRBD2 for D (6 bases). Germline CDR1 and CDR2: PRHDT and FYEKMQ (reference sequence). Trimming shortened V by 5 bases and J by 2 bases, and 16 bases separated the two germline ends. This CDR3 is 16 amino acids long. CDR3 bases: TGTGCCAGCAGCCACTTTTCGGGGGACCCCTACAATGAGCAGTTCTTC. It is translated as CASSHFSGDPYNEQFF.

The chain uses TRBV6-5 and TRBJ1-1; TRBD1 matches 8 bases. The CDR3 covers 14 residues. The V and J ends lost 7 bases and 5 bases, in that order; junction bases with no gene match: 9. Germline lookup yields CDR1 MNHEY and CDR2 SVGAGI. The CDR3 is CASKIRGRETEAFF. DNA of the CDR3: TGTGCCAGCAAAATCAGGGGGCGGGAAACTGAAGCTTTCTTT.

This clone is a singleton in its sample. J is TRBJ2-2 and V is TRBV11-2; D is unresolved. This CDR3 spans 15 amino acids. Germline V lookup: CDR1 SGHAT, CDR2 FQNNGV. The germline V and J ends were trimmed by 4 bases and 0 bases, with 9 bases remaining between them. In DNA, the CDR3 is TGTGCCAGCAGCTATGGGCCCGCGAACACCGGGGAGCTGTTTTTT. Amino acid sequence: CASSYGPANTGELFF. Filled out from reference TRBV11-2 and TRBJ2-2, the complete variable domain reads EAGVAQSPRYKIIEKRQSVAFWCNPISGHATLYWYQQILGQGPKLLIQFQNNGVVDDSQLPKDRFSAERLKGVDSTLKIQPAKLEDSAVYLCASSYGPANTGELFFGEGSRLTVL.

The chain joins TRBV4-2 to TRBJ1-6; possibly TRBD1 for D (5 bases). V lost 0 bases and J lost 6, with 15 bases in between. Germline V CDR1 and CDR2: LGHNA, YNFKEQ. This CDR3 has 17 amino acids. CDR3 in DNA: TGTGCCAGCAGCCAAGAACCCCAGGGATCGGGTAATTCACCCCTCCACTTT. Residues: CASSQEPQGSGNSPLHF.

V usage is TRBV5-1 and J usage is TRBJ1-4; possibly TRBD1 for D (5 bases). The CDR3 extends over 17 amino acids. Germline-derived CDR1 and CDR2 are SGHRS and YFSETQ. Trimming removed 1 base from V and 5 bases from J, with 18 bases in between. CDR3 in amino acids: CASSLTGASGVNEKLFF. Written as DNA, the CDR3 is TGCGCCAGCAGCTTGACAGGAGCGTCGGGGGTAAATGAAAAACTGTTTTTT.

This clone was counted only a few times. The V call is TRBV27, the J call TRBJ2-3; D ambiguous. V shed 6 bases and J shed 2 bases, with 12 bases lying between them. This CDR3 region has 14 residues. Per germline, CDR1 MNHEY and CDR2 SMNVEV (reference sequence). CDR3 in amino acids: CASRIRLDTDTQYF. DNA of the CDR3: TGTGCCAGCAGAATTCGACTGGACACAGATACGCAGTATTTT.

In DNA form, the CDR3 reads TGTGCCAGCAGCCAAGCAAGCGGGAGGGGCTGGTATGAGCAGTTCTTC. Protein sequence: CASSQASGRGWYEQFF. This rearrangement joins TRBV4-2 to TRBJ2-1; TRBD2 matches 10 bases. After removal of 1 base from V and 8 bases from J, the junction contained 8 bases not matched to a gene. The CDR3 sequence is 16 residues long. Germline lookup yields CDR1 LGHNA and CDR2 YNFKEQ.

The chain recombines TRBV6-5 with TRBJ1-2, with D perhaps matching TRBD1 (6 bases). There are 12 residues in the CDR3. Germline loops: CDR1 MNHEY, CDR2 SVGAGI. The germline V and J ends were trimmed by 5 bases and 2 bases, with 6 bases remaining between them. The CDR3 spells CASSRGNYGYTF. The CDR3 DNA follows: TGTGCCAGCAGTAGGGGGAACTATGGCTACACCTTC.

The chain joins TRBV6-2 or TRBV6-3 to TRBJ2-5; TRBD2 aligns across 9 bases. This CDR3 has 15 residues. Unmatched junction bases numbered 4, after V lost 0 bases and J lost 5 bases. The germline gives CDR1 MNHEY, CDR2 SVGEGT. CDR3 protein: CASSYSGLAGETQYF. The CDR3 DNA sequence: TGTGCCAGCAGTTACTCCGGCCTAGCGGGGGAGACCCAGTACTTC.

The genes are TRBV28 and TRBJ1-4; TRBD1 might be the D (6 bases). The CDR3 contains 16 residues. Germline V lookup: CDR1 MDHEN, CDR2 SYDVKM. V dropped 4 bases and J dropped 6 bases, with 18 bases sitting between them. The CDR3 loop is CASSYGPGAGDEKLFF. In DNA, the CDR3 is TGTGCCAGCAGTTACGGCCCGGGGGCGGGAGATGAAAAACTGTTTTTT. The full variable domain, completed using reference TRBV28 and TRBJ1-4, is DVKVTQSSRYLVKRTGEKVFLECVQDMDHENMFWYRQDPGLGLRLIYFSYDVKMKEKGDIPEGYSVSREKKERFSLILESASTNQTSMYLCASSYGPGAGDEKLFFGSGTQLSVL.

The V gene is TRBV20-1, the J gene TRBJ1-2, with D maybe TRBD1 (5 bases). V lost 5 bases and J 4 bases, leaving 8 bases between the germline ends. The CDR3 length is 11 residues. CDR1 and CDR2 from the germline V gene are DFQATT and SNEGSKA (reference sequence). The CDR3 region is CSARDFYGYTF. The CDR3 DNA follows: TGCAGTGCTCGGGACTTCTATGGCTACACCTTC.